This T cell receptor beta chain derives from a study of T-cell memory formation after mild COVID-19. Study conclusions and caveats: While clones contracting from day 15 to 85 were balanced between CD4 and CD8, later expanders leaned CD4+. Proof of SARS-CoV-2 specificity was absent for the second-wave clones that crested on day 37. Contracting CD4+ clones were located mainly in CM and EM, and CD8+ clones in EMRA.

V lost 7 bases to trimming and J lost 1 base, with 17 bases between them. Germline-derived CDR1 and CDR2 are SQVTM and ANQGSEA. CDR3 length equals 15 residues. TCRdb redid the calling of the 5' RACE reads with MiXCR, one entry per CDR3 protein. The sample consists of 170,000 or so distinct CDR3 sequences, roughly 28% of them appearing once. With regard to this clonotype: Antigen: not known.

This TCR came from an adult woman who had mild COVID-19 (a few samples of this study predate the infection). Cell type and time point are not known. The chain has TRBV29-1 and TRBJ1-5; no definite D call. Sequenced: PBMCs or a T cell subset sorted from them (not recorded which). CDR3 DNA: TGCAGCGCCGAGGCCGGGAAAGGGAGCAATCAGCCCCAGCATTTT. As protein: CSAEAGKGSNQPQHF.